The subject of this entry is one T cell receptor (beta chain). The data were produced by immunoSEQ multiplex PCR, yet TCRdb's version contains in-frame clones alone and is incomplete. The table lists roughly 180,000 clones, 70% to 80% of them singletons. These data come from a study of blood T cell repertoires in COVID-19. The V and J ends lost 6 bases and 0 bases, in that order; junction bases with no gene match: 2. The CDR3 consists of 13 residues. Germline CDR1 is SQVTM and CDR2 is ANQGSEA. The J gene is TRBJ1-5, the V gene TRBV29-1; 7 bases map to TRBD1. The sequence was collected from a man between 60 and 75 years old who had been exposed to COVID-19. Material for sequencing was PBMCs or T cells enriched from blood (not recorded which). The CDR3 DNA is TGCAGCGTGACAGGGAATAGCAATCAGCCCCAGCATTTT. It specifies CSVTGNSNQPQHF.